Following are 8 T cell receptor beta chains from one sample sequenced in a study of CD8+CD57+ T cells in acquired aplastic anemia. The template used for profiling TCR beta VDJ and CDR3 was genomic DNA. Each CDR3 protein is one row after TCRdb ran MiXCR on the reads. The profile shows about 190,000 distinct CDR3 sequences, approximately 48% of them singletons. Patients who underwent sequencing had shown CD8+CD57+ cell expansion by flow cytometry. Sequencing used sorted CD4+, CD8+, or CD8+CD57+ T cells (not recorded which) from PBMCs. The receptors were sampled from a human donor with aplastic anemia.

This chain joins TRBV3-1 and TRBJ2-3, with TRBD1 matching over 8 bases. This CDR3 contains 15 residues. The germline V gene has CDR1 LGHDT and CDR2 YNNKEL (reference sequence). V shed 1 base and J 4 bases; nucleotides not matched to a gene: 4. CDR3 in amino acids: CASSQVDRGSDTQYF. The DNA of the CDR3 is TGTGCCAGCAGCCAAGTCGACAGGGGTTCAGATACGCAGTATTTT.

This chain uses TRBV10-2 with TRBJ2-1, with 9 bases that match TRBD1. This CDR3 region has 15 residues. The germline gives CDR1 WSHSY, CDR2 SAAADI. Germline trimming cut 6 bases from V and 6 bases from J; bases unmatched to any gene: 9. CDR3 coding DNA: TGCGCCAGCAGAACCGGGACAGGGCAAGGCAATGAGCAGTTCTTC. Translated, it gives CASRTGTGQGNEQFF.

The chain has TRBV2 and TRBJ2-7, with 12 bases fitting TRBD1. J lost 5 bases, V lost 7 bases, and 9 bases had no gene match. Germline CDR1 reads SNHLY; CDR2 reads FYNNEI. The CDR3 covers 15 residues. DNA of the CDR3: TGTGCCAGCACCCTCCCGGGGACAGGGGGCAACGAGCAGTACTTC. It is translated as CASTLPGTGGNEQYF. The full variable domain, with the rest looked up from reference TRBV2 and TRBJ2-7, is EPEVTQTPSHQVTQMGQEVILRCVPISNHLYFYWYRQILGQKVEFLVSFYNNEISEKSEIFDDQFSVERPDGSNFTLKIRSTKLEDSAMYFCASTLPGTGGNEQYFGPGTRLTVT.

The V and J genes are TRBV20-1 and TRBJ2-1, with 10 bases that match TRBD2. V gave up 6 bases and J gave up 9 bases; unmatched junction bases: 14. Germline loops: CDR1 DFQATT, CDR2 SNEGSKA (reference sequence). The CDR3 is 15 amino acids. CDR3 protein: CSAQGYERGGAEQFF. Here the CDR3 DNA reads TGCAGTGCGCAGGGGTACGAGCGGGGGGGGGCTGAGCAGTTCTTC.

This clonotype was counted many times. The CDR3: CASSPGGRTDTQYF. The CDR3 coding sequence is TGTGCCAGCAGCCCAGGCGGGAGAACAGATACGCAGTATTTT. This rearrangement joins TRBV9 to TRBJ2-3, with TRBD2 matching 7 bases. The CDR3 is made up of 14 amino acids. Germline trimming cut 4 bases from V and 3 bases from J; bases unmatched to any gene: 5. CDR1 and CDR2 (germline): SGDLS, YYNGEE.

As concerns this clonotype: The conserved final phenylalanine or tryptophan is absent from the CDR3, which likely points to a read error. The genes are TRBV6-4 and TRBJ1-1; D uncertain. CDR1 MRHNA and CDR2 SNTAGT come from the germline V gene. This CDR3 contains 11 residues. Trimming stripped 4 bases from V and 8 bases from J, with 8 bases between. CDR3 in DNA: TGTGCCAGCAGTGGTGGAGCGGAAGCTTTCTTA. Protein sequence: CASSGGAEAFL.

The chain couples TRBV20-1 to TRBJ1-1, with a weak D call TRBD1 (5 bases). The CDR3 has 16 residues. The germline CDR1 and CDR2 sequences are DFQATT and SNEGSKA (reference sequence). Trimming left V 6 bases short and J 0 bases short, with 20 bases between. CDR3 amino acids: CSASSPDGGLNTEAFF. CDR3 coding DNA: TGCAGTGCCAGCAGCCCCGACGGGGGGTTGAACACTGAAGCTTTCTTT.

This rearrangement joins TRBV7-6 to TRBJ2-7; the D gene is possibly TRBD1 (5 bases). The V end was cut by 5 bases, the J end by 0 bases, with 17 bases between. In germline, CDR1 is SGHVS, CDR2 FNYEAQ. The CDR3 sequence is 16 residues long. Here the CDR3 reads CASSNVPGNPSYEQYF. As DNA, the CDR3 is TGTGCCAGCAGCAACGTCCCAGGGAATCCCTCCTACGAGCAGTACTTC.